The present entry profiles one TCR beta chain with its context. No cognate antigen has been identified for it. No base quality information exists; no much larger clone differs at one position. Each collaborating institution followed its own protocols to collect whole blood in K2EDTA tubes. For TCRbeta analysis, collaborators shipped samples as frozen whole blood, isolated PBMCs, or DNA extracted from either of those sample types. Germline trimming: 2 bases from V, 7 bases from J; junction bases outside gene matches: 21. The CDR3 contains 20 residues, cysteine and phenylalanine counted. Only CDR3 DNA is held: 60 bases, read in frame from base 1. The germline V gene specifies MDHEN as CDR1 and SYDVKM as CDR2. This sample is part of a study of blood T cell repertoires in COVID-19 (dated by TCRdb to about 2020). Broadly, across the study: Samples from collaborators originated in the United States, Italy and Spain and spanned both the acute and convalescent phases of COVID-19. The dataset comprised deeply sampled blood TCRbeta repertoires from subjects exposed to, actively infected with, or recovered from COVID-19. The samples were drawn from the first 160 participants of the ongoing ImmuneRACE study and from more than 1,000 subjects provided by 6 global collaborators. A de-identified subject ID, COVID-19 status, age in years and sex were almost always included in the sample metadata. The material from the prospective study consisted of cDNA or gDNA derived from T cells, B-cell-depleted T cells, or PBMCs. Where available, HLA class I and class II types were taken from metadata supplied by the sample provider and were not determined by assay-based typing. The repertoires were released in a freely available public database intended as a resource for research on the immune response to SARS-CoV-2. Study-wide findings and limitations: The quantity of clinical and demographic metadata differed by source and by participant and was supplied without curation.

The immunoSEQ Assay, a bias-controlled multiplex PCR, was used to amplify TCRbeta CDR3 regions from genomic DNA. In the paper's pipeline: Nucleated cell counts per sample were estimated from amplification of reference gene primers within the assay. To quantify the absolute abundance of each unique TCRbeta CDR3 rearrangement, sequence reads were collapsed and filtered. For each sample, productive Simpson clonality was calculated as the square root of Simpson's diversity index across productive rearrangements. The table was pulled from immuneACCESS by TCRdb, which kept in-frame rearrangements only. Such tables lose some clones; where checked, under half of the loss comes from unresolved V genes, and the rest has no known cause. The V and J calls and clone size were taken over from that table, and D and trimming were inferred from the DNA. The sample yields 85,000 to 95,000 clones; around 88% were counted once. Approximately 0.5% of the sample is held by the ten biggest clonotypes.

The source of this sequence is a man in his sixties with acute or convalescent COVID-19. The V and J genes are TRBV28 and TRBJ2-1; the central 9 bases match TRBD2. Sequencing was done on a sample of peripheral blood. The DNA sequence is as follows: TGTGCCAGCAGTTTAGCCCCCTTGGGAGCGGGAGGTCGAGAGAGGAATGAGCAGTTCTTC. It is translated as CASSLAPLGAGGRERNEQFF.